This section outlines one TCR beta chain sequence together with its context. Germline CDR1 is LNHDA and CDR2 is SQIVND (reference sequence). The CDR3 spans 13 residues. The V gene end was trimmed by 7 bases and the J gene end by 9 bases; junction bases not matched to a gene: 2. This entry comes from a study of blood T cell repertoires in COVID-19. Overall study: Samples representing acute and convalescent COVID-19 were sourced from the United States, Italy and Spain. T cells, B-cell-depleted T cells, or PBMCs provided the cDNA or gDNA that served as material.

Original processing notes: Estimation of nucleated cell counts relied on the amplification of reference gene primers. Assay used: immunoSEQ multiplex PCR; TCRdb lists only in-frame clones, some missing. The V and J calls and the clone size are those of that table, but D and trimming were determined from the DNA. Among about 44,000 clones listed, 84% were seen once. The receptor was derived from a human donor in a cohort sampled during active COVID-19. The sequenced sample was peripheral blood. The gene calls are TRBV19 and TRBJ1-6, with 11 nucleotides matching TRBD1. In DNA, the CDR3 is TGTGCCAGTACCGGACAGGGGGCTTCACCCCTCCACTTT. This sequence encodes CASTGQGASPLHF.